This entry lists 12 T cell receptor beta chains sequenced from one sample in a study of T cells after posttransplantation cyclophosphamide (dated by TCRdb to about 2016). The method behind the library was the immunoSEQ multiplex PCR assay. TCRdb obtained this table from immuneACCESS and retained in-frame rearrangements with V and J assigned. These tables miss some clones; where compared with another copy, unresolved V genes account for less than half of the shortfall, and the remainder is unexplained. The sample records 20,000 to 30,000 clones, none occurring a single time. The ten largest clones add up to roughly 1.5% of the sample. The sequencing sample was made of PBMCs. The receptors shown here come from a man aged 50 to 60 in good health, CMV-negative, and a related stem cell transplant donor.

There are many counts of this clone. In DNA, the CDR3 is TGTGCCAGCAACAAACAGGACTCTGGGGCCAACGTCCTGACTTTC. Its translation: CASNKQDSGANVLTF. The rearrangement uses TRBV9 and TRBJ2-6; D is possibly TRBD1 (5 bases). The V end was cut by 6 bases, the J end by 0 bases, with 10 bases between. This CDR3 is built from 15 residues. Germline loops: CDR1 SGDLS, CDR2 YYNGEE. Full variable domain (remainder filled in from reference TRBV9 and TRBJ2-6): DSGVTQTPKHLITATGQRVTLRCSPRSGDLSVYWYQQSLDQGLQFLIQYYNGEERAKGNILERFSAQQFPDLHSELNLSSLELGDSALYFCASNKQDSGANVLTFGAGSRLTVL.

Many counts were recorded for this clone. V and J are TRBV2 and TRBJ2-7; 11 positions agree with TRBD2. Trimming removed 9 bases from V and 5 bases from J; junction bases left unmatched: 6. The CDR3 has 13 residues. CDR1 SNHLY and CDR2 FYNNEI come from the germline V gene. This CDR3 reads CASSGRGVDEQYF. CDR3 in DNA: TGTGCCAGTAGCGGGAGGGGCGTCGACGAGCAGTACTTC. The whole variable domain, remainder taken from reference TRBV2 and TRBJ2-7, is EPEVTQTPSHQVTQMGQEVILRCVPISNHLYFYWYRQILGQKVEFLVSFYNNEISEKSEIFDDQFSVERPDGSNFTLKIRSTKLEDSAMYFCASSGRGVDEQYFGPGTRLTVT.

This clone was seen ten or more times. The rearrangement joins TRBV2 to TRBJ1-5, with TRBD1 as a possible D gene (6 bases). The V end lost 7 bases, the J end lost 5 bases, and 12 bases lay between the germline ends. The CDR3 is 13 amino acids. Germline lookup yields CDR1 SNHLY and CDR2 FYNNEI. The CDR3 sequence is CASNWGGHQPQHF. The CDR3 DNA follows: TGTGCCAGCAACTGGGGGGGCCATCAGCCCCAGCATTTT.

The rearrangement joins TRBV28 to TRBJ2-5; the D is unclear. The J call is uncertain, as TRBJ2-7 better fits the DNA end. Per the germline V gene, CDR1 is MDHEN and CDR2 is SYDVKM. This CDR3 comprises 15 residues. CDR3 region: CASSLGQVHGDEQYF. As DNA, the CDR3 is TGTGCCAGCAGTTTAGGGCAGGTTCATGGTGACGAGCAGTACTTC.

This clone was seen ten or more times. The gene calls are TRBV27 and TRBJ1-3; no reliable D call. V was pared by 4 bases and J by 0 bases, with 7 bases between. The germline gives CDR1 MNHEY, CDR2 SMNVEV (reference sequence). The CDR3 totals 14 residues. The CDR3 spells CASSYGGSGNTIYF. The DNA for the CDR3 is TGTGCCAGCAGTTACGGCGGCTCTGGAAACACCATATATTTT.

This clone was found many times. V usage is TRBV19 and J usage is TRBJ2-3, with D possibly matching TRBD1 (6 bases). CDR1 is LNHDA, CDR2 SQIVND, per germline (reference sequence). CDR3 length: 13 residues. The V gene lost 7 bases and the J gene lost 7 bases, with 15 bases spanning the gap. The CDR3 protein is CASNRAAGNTQYF. DNA for the CDR3: TGTGCCAGTAACAGGGCGGCTGGAAATACGCAGTATTTT.

This clone was counted only a few times. A much larger clone lies one base from this, so it may be a read error. No conserved phenylalanine or tryptophan ends this CDR3, so it is likely a read error. The J gene is TRBJ1-5, the V gene TRBV30, with 7 positions matching TRBD1. Trimming cost V 2 bases and J 3 bases; bases outside gene matches: 4. CDR3 length: 14 residues. Germline assignment: CDR1 GTSNPN and CDR2 SVGIG (reference sequence). CDR3: CAWSTGVINQPQHL. The CDR3 nucleotides read TGTGCCTGGAGTACAGGGGTCATCAATCAGCCCCAGCATTTG.

This clone was recorded many times. The chain combines TRBV6-1 with TRBJ2-3; 14 bases fit TRBD2. This CDR3 has 15 residues. After removal of 4 bases from V and 4 bases from J, the junction contained 1 base not matched to a gene. Per germline, CDR1 MNHNS and CDR2 SASEGT. The CDR3 DNA is TGTGCCAGCAGTGGACTAGCGGGAGGGCCAGATACGCAGTATTTT. Translating gives CASSGLAGGPDTQYF.

This clone was observed at least ten times. V is TRBV10-3 and J is TRBJ1-3; 8 positions agree with TRBD1. Germline assignment: CDR1 ENHRY and CDR2 SYGVKD. The CDR3 extends over 14 amino acids. V was clipped by 7 bases and J by 6 bases; unmatched bases: 8. The CDR3 DNA reads as TGTGCCATCACCGCTACAGGGGGGCAAAACACCATATATTTT. Translated: CAITATGGQNTIYF.

This clone occurred many times. The rearrangement uses TRBV21-1 and TRBJ2-5; the DNA was not compared with TRBD1, the D call given in the table. TRBV21-1 is given as a pseudogene. This CDR3 contains 16 residues. The CDR3 is CASSKGRQEYQETQYF. The CDR3 region has the DNA TGTGCCAGCAGCAAAGGGAGACAGGAATACCAAGAGACCCAGTACTTC.

Ten or more counts support this clone. The chain joins TRBV11-3 to TRBJ2-1; D ambiguous. Germline CDR1 reads SGHNT; CDR2 reads YENEEA. V was clipped by 2 bases and J by 7 bases, with 6 bases between them. The CDR3 consists of 12 residues. The CDR3 here is CASSLSFNEQFF. The CDR3 DNA reads TGTGCCAGCAGCTTATCGTTTAATGAGCAGTTCTTC. Looking up the rest from reference TRBV11-3 and TRBJ2-1 gives the full variable domain: EAGVVQSPRYKIIEKKQPVAFWCNPISGHNTLYWYLQNLGQGPELLIRYENEEAVDDSQLPKDRFSAERLKGVDSTLKIQPAELGDSAVYLCASSLSFNEQFFGPGTRLTVL.

This clone was counted many times. The chain couples TRBV29-1 to TRBJ2-7, with a tentative D call TRBD1 (5 bases). Trimming shortened V by 7 bases and J by 2 bases, and 15 bases separated the two germline ends. The CDR3 is made up of 13 amino acids. Per the germline V gene, CDR1 is SQVTM and CDR2 is ANQGSEA. CDR3 DNA: TGCAGCGGCGCAGGGCCCCCCCCCTACGAGCAGTACTTC. Amino acids: CSGAGPPPYEQYF.